The 31 T cell receptor beta chains in this list originate from one sample, sequenced in a study of T-cell reconstitution after alpha-beta-depleted transplantation in children (dated by TCRdb to the mid-2010s). Library construction relied on PCR. Sequencing used an Illumina HiSeq 2500. Molecular barcoding was employed in the preparation of TCR libraries, with unique molecular identifiers being used to normalize TCRbeta repertoire quantification. The public reads were reanalyzed by TCRdb: fastp trimming at Q25, MiXCR alignment, in-frame beta chains only. CDR3 protein sequences are deduplicated, and each keeps its most common genes and DNA. The sample table contains around 200,000 distinct CDR3 sequences; only one count was recorded for around 10% of them. The top ten hold 5.5% to 8% of the sample. The sample was PBMCs from the stem cell graft donor, taken from the stem cell graft. Receptors originate from a human donor who donated a stem cell graft to a child with acute lymphoblastic leukemia.

This clonotype came up a few times. The rearrangement uses TRBV3-1 and TRBJ1-2; D is undetermined. The CDR3 covers 14 residues. V gave up 1 base and J gave up 7 bases, with 13 bases separating them. The germline gives CDR1 LGHDT, CDR2 YNNKEL (reference sequence). The CDR3, as DNA: TGTGCCAGCAGCCAAGTCGGCAGCGGCTCTGGCTACACCTTC. Translation gives CASSQVGSGSGYTF. Using reference TRBV3-1 and TRBJ1-2 for the parts outside the CDR3, the full variable domain is DTAVSQTPKYLVTQMGNDKSIKCEQNLGHDTMYWYKQDSKKFLKIMFSYNNKELIINETVPNRFSPKSPDKAHLNLHINSLELGDSAVYFCASSQVGSGSGYTFGSGTRLTVV.

This clonotype was counted many times. V is TRBV5-1 and J is TRBJ2-5, with a weak D call TRBD1 (5 bases). CDR3 length: 15 amino acids. The V gene lost 0 bases and the J gene lost 0 bases, with 9 bases spanning the gap. The germline gives CDR1 SGHRS, CDR2 YFSETQ. CDR3 DNA: TGCGCCAGCAGCTTGGGGGGCAGGGACCAAGAGACCCAGTACTTC. Translating gives CASSLGGRDQETQYF.

This sequence joins TRBV19 and TRBJ1-5; D is ambiguous. Per germline, CDR1 LNHDA and CDR2 SQIVND (reference sequence). The CDR3 is made up of 16 amino acids. Trimming cost V 3 bases and J 4 bases, with 16 bases left between them. Written as DNA, the CDR3 is TGTGCCAGTAGTATGGTGAGGGTCCTAGAAAATCAGCCCCAGCATTTT. Translation: CASSMVRVLENQPQHF.

The chain recombines TRBV12-3 or TRBV12-4 with TRBJ1-2, with a possible D match to TRBD1 (6 bases). The CDR3 spans 13 residues. Trimming removed 3 bases from V and 4 bases from J, with 9 bases in between. For the CDR3, the DNA is TGTGCCAGCAGTTTTGGGGGGGCCTATGGCTACACCTTC. It is translated as CASSFGGAYGYTF.

V usage is TRBV29-1 and J usage is TRBJ2-7, with D uncertain. Germline V lookup: CDR1 SQVTM, CDR2 ANQGSEA. CDR3 size: 13 residues. Deletions cut 4 bases from V and 2 bases from J, with 12 bases between. CDR3: CSVVYQSAYEQYF. The CDR3 DNA follows: TGCAGCGTTGTTTACCAAAGCGCCTACGAGCAGTACTTC.

This clonotype has a count of ten or more. For the CDR3, the DNA is TGTGCCAGCAGCTTCGGACTAGCGGGGGAAGAGACCCAGTACTTC. This gives the protein CASSFGLAGEETQYF. This chain uses TRBV5-4 with TRBJ2-5; 13 bases align to TRBD2. Trimming cost V 2 bases and J 3 bases; bases outside gene matches: 1. Germline-derived CDR1 and CDR2 are SGHNT and YYREEE (reference sequence). This CDR3 spans 15 amino acids.

This clonotype was counted ten times or more. CDR3 sequence: CASSYGWYEQYF. CDR3 bases: TGTGCCAGCAGTTACGGTTGGTACGAGCAGTACTTC. This chain links TRBV6-5 with TRBJ2-7, with D unresolved. From germline, CDR1 is MNHEY and CDR2 SVGAGI. Between the trimmed V and J ends, which lost 2 bases and 4 bases, there was a span of 6 bases. The CDR3 runs 12 residues.

This chain links TRBV15 with TRBJ1-2; 10 nucleotides line up with TRBD1. Per germline, CDR1 LNHNV and CDR2 YYDKDF (reference sequence). The CDR3 totals 16 residues. Trimming took 0 bases from V and 4 from J; bases not matched to a gene: 5. The CDR3 reads CATSRDDRGLIYGYTF. CDR3 sequence (DNA): TGTGCCACCAGCAGAGACGACAGGGGGCTTATCTATGGCTACACCTTC.

The sample holds many counts of this clonotype. V usage is TRBV3-1 and J usage is TRBJ1-3, with 7 bases matching TRBD1. Germline V CDR1 and CDR2: LGHDT, YNNKEL (reference sequence). The length of the CDR3 is 12 residues. J gave up 11 bases and V 0 bases, and 1 base lay outside the gene matches. The CDR3 protein is CASSQEGQPIYF. The CDR3 coding sequence is TGTGCCAGCAGCCAAGAGGGACAGCCCATATATTTT.

The sample holds many counts of this clonotype. The chain combines TRBV9 with TRBJ1-1; D is undetermined. Germline values: CDR1 SGDLS, CDR2 YYNGEE. V was cut by 3 bases and J by 0 bases, with 6 bases left in between. The CDR3 length is 13 residues. The CDR3 DNA is TGTGCCAGCAGCGAGGCCATGAACACTGAAGCTTTCTTT. Amino acids: CASSEAMNTEAFF.

This clonotype was picked up a small number of times. The chain is built from TRBV6-5 and TRBJ1-3; D is possibly TRBD1 (5 bases). V was cut by 6 bases and J by 1 base, with 19 bases left in between. The CDR3 runs to 17 residues. Germline values: CDR1 MNHEY, CDR2 SVGAGI. DNA of the CDR3: TGTGCCAGCAGCACCGGTGTAGGGGAAGGGTCTGGAAACACCATATATTTT. As protein: CASSTGVGEGSGNTIYF.

The J gene is TRBJ1-2, the V gene TRBV7-8; 7 bases agree with TRBD1. The V and J ends lost 5 bases and 4 bases, in that order; junction bases with no gene match: 4. Germline V gene sequence: CDR1 SGHVS, CDR2 FQNEAQ. The CDR3 is made up of 13 amino acids. CDR3 in amino acids: CASSPDRVYGYTF. CDR3 in DNA: TGTGCCAGCAGCCCTGACAGGGTCTATGGCTACACCTTC.

There are a few counts of this clonotype. This chain connects TRBV27 to TRBJ1-4, with D perhaps matching TRBD1 (5 bases). The CDR3 extends over 16 amino acids. Germline V lookup: CDR1 MNHEY, CDR2 SMNVEV (reference sequence). Trimming pared 4 bases from V and 5 bases from J, leaving 17 bases between. The CDR3 nucleotides read TGTGCCAGCAGTTCCTCTATCGGGGGGGTGAATGAAAAACTGTTTTTT. Protein sequence: CASSSSIGGVNEKLFF.

V usage is TRBV14 and J usage is TRBJ2-1; D ambiguous. Germline loops: CDR1 SGHDN, CDR2 FVKESK. Trimming cost V 1 base and J 2 bases, with 18 bases left between them. The CDR3 totals 18 residues. The CDR3 here is CASSQGSIGRLPYNEQFF. The CDR3, as DNA: TGTGCCAGCAGCCAAGGGTCTATCGGACGCCTTCCCTACAATGAGCAGTTCTTC. Combining the CDR3 with reference TRBV14 and TRBJ2-1 gives the whole variable domain EAGVTQFPSHSVIEKGQTVTLRCDPISGHDNLYWYRRVMGKEIKFLLHFVKESKQDESGMPNNRFLAERTGGTYSTLKVQPAELEDSGVYFCASSQGSIGRLPYNEQFFGPGTRLTVL.

This clonotype was seen only a few times. The genes are TRBV7-9 and TRBJ1-1; D gene ambiguous. Germline assignment: CDR1 SEHNR and CDR2 FQNEAQ (reference sequence). The V gene lost 0 bases and the J gene lost 1 base, with 6 bases spanning the gap. This CDR3 has 14 amino acids. The CDR3 region is CASSLAQRNTEAFF. CDR3 bases: TGTGCCAGCAGCTTAGCACAGAGGAACACTGAAGCTTTCTTT.

This clonotype was recorded many times. The gene calls are TRBV7-9 and TRBJ1-5, with TRBD1 matching 8 bases. From germline, CDR1 is SEHNR and CDR2 FQNEAQ (reference sequence). V lost 5 bases to trimming and J lost 7 bases; unmatched junction nucleotides: 7. The CDR3 runs to 14 residues. The CDR3 nucleotides read TGTGCCAGCAGCCTCACAGGGGGAGCGCAGCCCCAGCATTTT. It specifies CASSLTGGAQPQHF.

This clonotype has a count of ten or more. The rearrangement joins TRBV12-3 or TRBV12-4 to TRBJ1-1; D might be TRBD1 (6 bases). This CDR3 region has 14 residues. The germline V and J ends were trimmed by 5 bases and 7 bases, with 17 bases remaining between them. The CDR3 region is CASSKIVAGDEAFF. The CDR3 DNA follows: TGTGCCAGCAGTAAGATCGTGGCAGGGGATGAAGCTTTCTTT.

This clonotype has at least ten counts. This chain connects TRBV10-1 to TRBJ1-1, with D possibly matching TRBD1 (5 bases). Germline V CDR1 and CDR2: WNHNN, SYGVQD (reference sequence). V was clipped by 6 bases and J by 2 bases, with 7 bases between them. The CDR3 runs to 12 residues. The CDR3 bases are TGCGCCAGCAGCCGGGACAACACTGAAGCTTTCTTT. Residues: CASSRDNTEAFF.

The chain employs TRBV12-3 or TRBV12-4 and TRBJ2-7; possible D gene TRBD1, 6 bases. The CDR3 sequence is 13 residues long. V was trimmed by 3 bases and J by 3 bases, leaving 9 bases between them. DNA of the CDR3: TGTGCCAGCAGTTTGGGGGCTTTCTACGAGCAGTACTTC. Encoded protein: CASSLGAFYEQYF.

The V gene is TRBV6-5, the J gene TRBJ1-2; a possible D gene is TRBD1 (6 bases). The CDR3 runs 11 residues. The ends were cut back, 5 bases at V and 8 bases at J, with 9 bases in the middle. CDR1 is MNHEY and CDR2 is SVGAGI in the germline V gene. CDR3 residues: CASSAQGGYTF. CDR3 nucleotide sequence: TGTGCCAGCAGTGCACAGGGCGGCTACACCTTC.

This clonotype was counted between two and nine times. The chain recombines TRBV5-4 with TRBJ2-4, with D perhaps being TRBD1 or TRBD2 (5 bases each). The CDR3 is made up of 15 amino acids. V was shortened by 2 bases and J by 8 bases, with 17 bases between the two germline ends. Germline CDR1 and CDR2: SGHNT and YYREEE (reference sequence). The CDR3 is CASSLGTAPKDIQYF. CDR3 in DNA: TGTGCCAGCAGCTTAGGGACCGCACCGAAGGACATTCAGTACTTC.

This clonotype occurred many times. The chain combines TRBV29-1 with TRBJ2-1, with TRBD2 as a possible D gene (5 bases). The CDR3 consists of 12 residues. Germline V gene sequence: CDR1 SQVTM, CDR2 ANQGSEA. Trimming stripped 4 bases from V and 12 bases from J, with 16 bases between. DNA of the CDR3: TGCAGCGTTGCTCAGGTAGCGATTGGGCAGTTCTTC. As protein: CSVAQVAIGQFF.

This clonotype showed up just a few times. The chain employs TRBV7-2 and TRBJ2-5, with no clear D. The CDR3 runs to 12 residues. Per germline, CDR1 SGHTA and CDR2 FQGNSA. V lost 1 base, J lost 6 bases, and 6 bases lay in between. Written as DNA, the CDR3 is TGTGCCAGCAGCTTAGTTGCTCAGACCCAGTACTTC. Translated, it gives CASSLVAQTQYF.

V gene TRBV20-1 combines with J gene TRBJ1-1; 7 bases are shared with TRBD1. V shed 1 base and J 5 bases; nucleotides not matched to a gene: 10. Germline CDR1 DFQATT, CDR2 SNEGSKA (reference sequence). This CDR3 is 15 amino acids long. CDR3 DNA: TGCAGTGCTAGAGGGGGGAGACTACAGGGGACTGAAGCTTTCTTT. It translates to CSARGGRLQGTEAFF.

This clonotype was recorded only once. This rearrangement joins TRBV5-4 to TRBJ2-1, with a weak D call TRBD2 (5 bases). Trimming cost V 2 bases and J 8 bases, with 29 bases left between them. The CDR3 extends over 19 amino acids. Per the germline V gene, CDR1 is SGHNT and CDR2 is YYREEE (reference sequence). The CDR3, as DNA: TGTGCCAGCAGCTTCACCGGATTAGCGCGGTCCCTATCTGGGCATGAGCAGTTCTTC. Translating gives CASSFTGLARSLSGHEQFF.

This clonotype was observed a few times. The CDR3 loop is CASSASGPGWHTQYF. The CDR3 nucleotides read TGTGCCAGCAGTGCCTCGGGACCTGGATGGCATACGCAGTATTTT. The V gene is TRBV12-3 or TRBV12-4, the J gene TRBJ2-3; D is perhaps TRBD1 or TRBD2 (5 bases each). The CDR3 totals 15 residues. V shed 5 bases and J shed 7 bases, with 19 bases lying between them.

The chain links TRBV27 to TRBJ1-6, with D unclear. Germline V gives CDR1 MNHEY, CDR2 SMNVEV (reference sequence). The CDR3 totals 15 residues. V was cut by 9 bases and J by 8 bases, with 20 bases left in between. The CDR3 protein is CASSAGGRIDSPLHF. Here the CDR3 DNA reads TGTGCCAGTAGCGCAGGAGGGCGAATCGATTCACCCCTCCACTTT.

The V call is TRBV29-1, the J call TRBJ1-2, with D unclear. Germline CDR1 and CDR2: SQVTM and ANQGSEA. The CDR3 contains 14 residues. The V end was cut by 3 bases, the J end by 0 bases, with 11 bases between. The CDR3: CSVESGFANYGYTF. CDR3 nucleotides: TGCAGCGTTGAGTCGGGGTTTGCTAACTATGGCTACACCTTC. Looking up the rest from reference TRBV29-1 and TRBJ1-2 gives the full variable domain: SAVISQKPSRDICQRGTSLTIQCQVDSQVTMMFWYRQQPGQSLTLIATANQGSEATYESGFVIDKFPISRPNLTFSTLTVSNMSPEDSSIYLCSVESGFANYGYTFGSGTRLTVV.

The chain employs TRBV19 and TRBJ2-1, with 10 bases matching TRBD2. The germline gives CDR1 LNHDA, CDR2 SQIVND (reference sequence). J was trimmed by 9 bases and V by 6 bases; bases with no gene match: 14. The CDR3 totals 16 residues. CDR3 loop: CASRRAGGYLIGEQFF. The DNA of the CDR3 is TGTGCCAGTAGACGAGCGGGGGGGTACCTGATAGGTGAGCAGTTCTTC.

This chain joins TRBV12-3 or TRBV12-4 and TRBJ1-1, with 11 bases identical to TRBD1. After removal of 5 bases from V and 5 bases from J, the junction contained 7 bases not matched to a gene. This CDR3 is built from 15 residues. CDR3 region: CASSRGTGGGTEAFF. The CDR3 bases are TGTGCCAGCAGTCGCGGGACAGGGGGTGGGACTGAAGCTTTCTTT.

This clonotype was counted ten times or more. V usage is TRBV6-1 and J usage is TRBJ1-5, with D possibly being TRBD1 (6 bases). The CDR3 is 17 residues long. Between the trimmed V and J ends, which lost 7 bases and 6 bases, there was a span of 25 bases. Germline values: CDR1 MNHNS, CDR2 SASEGT. DNA of the CDR3: TGTGCCAGCATCCCCTCGGGGGGGCTCTTTGGTCTTCAGCCCCAGCATTTT. This sequence encodes CASIPSGGLFGLQPQHF.